A selection of T cell receptor beta chains follows, all from one sample in a study of blood T cell repertoires in COVID-19. Assay: immunoSEQ multiplex PCR; the TCRdb copy retains only in-frame clones and omits some. The table includes 100,000 to 150,000 clones, about 80% detected once. Sample: peripheral blood. The origin of the receptors is a woman in her forties or fifties with acute or convalescent COVID-19. CDR3s include the opening cysteine and the closing phenylalanine or tryptophan. Each record gives: V gene, D gene, J gene, CDR3 protein. A D gene is named only where the DNA matches it firmly.

TRBV3-1/TRBV3-2,TRBD2,TRBJ2-7,CASSQTVRGEGKQYF
TRBV7-9,-,TRBJ2-3,CASSFTSLDTQYF
TRBV5-4,TRBD2,TRBJ2-1,CASSLSSGSYNEQFF
TRBV19,TRBD2,TRBJ2-3,CASSIGGGTDTQYF
TRBV28,-,TRBJ2-2,CASSFGKANTGELFF
TRBV19,-,TRBJ1-2,CASSKARGVNYGYTF
TRBV25-1,-,TRBJ1-5,CASSGMGAGNQPQHF
TRBV29-1,-,TRBJ1-2,CSGYANYGYTF
TRBV18,-,TRBJ2-6,CASSRVQGPAGANVLTF
TRBV30,-,TRBJ1-6,CAWRAVAFGSPLHF
TRBV11-2,-,TRBJ2-3,CASSRTTGTTDTQYF
TRBV5-4,TRBD2,TRBJ2-2,CASSKGTSRNTGELFF
TRBV29-1,-,TRBJ2-5,CSVEQAETQYF
TRBV6-5,TRBD2,TRBJ2-3,CASSYVLAGSTDTQYF